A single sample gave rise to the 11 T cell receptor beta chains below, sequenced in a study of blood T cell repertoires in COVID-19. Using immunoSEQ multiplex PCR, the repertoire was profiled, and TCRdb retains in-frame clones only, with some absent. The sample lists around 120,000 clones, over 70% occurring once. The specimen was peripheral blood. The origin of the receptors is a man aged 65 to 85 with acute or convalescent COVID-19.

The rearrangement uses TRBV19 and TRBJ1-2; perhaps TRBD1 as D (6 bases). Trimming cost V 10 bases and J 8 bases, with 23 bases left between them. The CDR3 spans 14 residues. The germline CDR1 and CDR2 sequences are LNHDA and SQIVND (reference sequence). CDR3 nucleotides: TGTGCCACCTCCAACCCGGGACAACAACGAGGCTACACCTTC. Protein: CATSNPGQQRGYTF.

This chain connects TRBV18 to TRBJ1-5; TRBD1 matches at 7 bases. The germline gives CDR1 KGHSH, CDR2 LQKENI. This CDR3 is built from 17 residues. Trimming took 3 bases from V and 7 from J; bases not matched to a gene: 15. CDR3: CASSPGQASFMGQPQHF. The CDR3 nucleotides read TGTGCCAGCTCACCTGGACAGGCGTCCTTCATGGGACAGCCCCAGCATTTT.

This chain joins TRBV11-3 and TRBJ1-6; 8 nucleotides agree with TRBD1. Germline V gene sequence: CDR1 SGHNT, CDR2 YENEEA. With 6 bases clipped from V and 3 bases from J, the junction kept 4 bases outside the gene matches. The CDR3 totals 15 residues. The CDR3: CASRPGQGYNSPLHF. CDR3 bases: TGTGCCAGCAGACCCGGACAGGGCTATAATTCACCCCTCCACTTT. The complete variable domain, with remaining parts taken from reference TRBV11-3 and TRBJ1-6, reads EAGVVQSPRYKIIEKKQPVAFWCNPISGHNTLYWYLQNLGQGPELLIRYENEEAVDDSQLPKDRFSAERLKGVDSTLKIQPAELGDSAVYLCASRPGQGYNSPLHFGNGTRLTVT.

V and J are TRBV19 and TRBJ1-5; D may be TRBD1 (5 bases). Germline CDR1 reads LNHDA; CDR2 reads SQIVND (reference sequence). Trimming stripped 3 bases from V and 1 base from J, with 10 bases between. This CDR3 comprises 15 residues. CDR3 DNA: TGTGCCAGTAGTATCCAAGACAGCAGCAATCAGCCCCAGCATTTT. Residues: CASSIQDSSNQPQHF. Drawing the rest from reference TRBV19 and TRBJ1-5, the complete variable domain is DGGITQSPKYLFRKEGQNVTLSCEQNLNHDAMYWYRQDPGQGLRLIYYSQIVNDFQKGDIAEGYSVSREKKESFPLTVTSAQKNPTAFYLCASSIQDSSNQPQHFGDGTRLSIL.

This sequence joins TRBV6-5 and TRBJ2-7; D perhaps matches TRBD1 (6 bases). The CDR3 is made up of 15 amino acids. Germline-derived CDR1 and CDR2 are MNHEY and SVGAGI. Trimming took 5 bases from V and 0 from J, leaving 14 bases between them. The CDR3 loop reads CASSPRTAASYEQYF. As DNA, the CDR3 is TGTGCCAGCAGTCCACGGACAGCGGCCTCCTACGAGCAGTACTTC.

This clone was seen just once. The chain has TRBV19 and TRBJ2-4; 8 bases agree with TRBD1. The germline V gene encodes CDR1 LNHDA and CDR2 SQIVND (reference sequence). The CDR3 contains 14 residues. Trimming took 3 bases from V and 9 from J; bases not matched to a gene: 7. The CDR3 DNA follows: TGTGCCAGTAGTATCCAGGGGGCCGGGGGCATTCAGTACTTC. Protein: CASSIQGAGGIQYF.

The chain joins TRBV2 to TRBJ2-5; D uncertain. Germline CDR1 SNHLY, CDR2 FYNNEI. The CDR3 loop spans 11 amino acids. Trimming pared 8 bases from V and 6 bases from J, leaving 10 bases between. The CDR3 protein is CASQFSQTQYF. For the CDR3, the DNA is TGTGCCAGCCAGTTCTCCCAGACCCAGTACTTC.

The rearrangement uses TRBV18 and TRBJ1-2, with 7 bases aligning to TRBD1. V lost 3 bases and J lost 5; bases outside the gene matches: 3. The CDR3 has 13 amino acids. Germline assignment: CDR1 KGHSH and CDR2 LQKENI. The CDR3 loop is CASSPQTGYGYTF. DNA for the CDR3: TGTGCCAGCTCACCCCAGACAGGGTATGGCTACACCTTC.

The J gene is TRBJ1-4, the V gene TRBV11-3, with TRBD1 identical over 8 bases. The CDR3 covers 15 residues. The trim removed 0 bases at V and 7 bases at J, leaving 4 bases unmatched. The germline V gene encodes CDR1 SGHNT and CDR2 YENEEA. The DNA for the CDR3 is TGTGCCAGCAGCTTAGAGACAGGGGTTCTTGAAAAACTGTTTTTT. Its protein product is CASSLETGVLEKLFF. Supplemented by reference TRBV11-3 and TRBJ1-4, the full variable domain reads EAGVVQSPRYKIIEKKQPVAFWCNPISGHNTLYWYLQNLGQGPELLIRYENEEAVDDSQLPKDRFSAERLKGVDSTLKIQPAELGDSAVYLCASSLETGVLEKLFFGSGTQLSVL.

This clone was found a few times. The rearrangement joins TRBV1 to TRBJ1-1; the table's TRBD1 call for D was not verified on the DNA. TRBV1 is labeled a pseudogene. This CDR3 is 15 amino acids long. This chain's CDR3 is CTSSQDPRPSTEAFF. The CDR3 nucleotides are TGCACCAGCAGCCAAGATCCCAGGCCAAGCACTGAAGCTTTCTTT.

The CDR3 here is CASKGDDRSPPGNTIYF. The CDR3, as DNA: TGCGCCAGCAAGGGGGATGATCGGAGCCCTCCTGGAAACACCATATATTTT. The chain recombines TRBV5-1 with TRBJ1-3; D perhaps matches TRBD1 (6 bases). V lost 6 bases, J lost 2 bases, and 21 bases lay in between. This CDR3 spans 17 amino acids. Per germline, CDR1 SGHRS and CDR2 YFSETQ.